The entry below gives a single TCR beta chain sequence along with its context. Enrollees, about 18 to 95 years old, lived in approximately 25 US areas. Each exposed participant met a COVID-19 case in the 2 weeks preceding study entry. The data belong to a study of blood T cell repertoires in COVID-19. The CDR3 extends over 13 amino acids. Germline CDR1 SNHLY, CDR2 FYNNEI. Trimming took 5 bases from V and 5 from J, leaving 12 bases between them. TCRdb keeps only in-frame clones here, not all; method: immunoSEQ multiplex PCR. The sample carries over 250,000 clones, approximately 80% recorded once. The clonotype was recovered from a man aged 35 to 55 who had been exposed to COVID-19. The sample consisted of PBMCs or T cells enriched from blood (not recorded which). The V and J genes are TRBV2 and TRBJ1-1; a possible D gene is TRBD1 (6 bases). The CDR3: CASSTQGWTEAFF. The CDR3 DNA is TGTGCCAGCAGTACACAGGGATGGACTGAAGCTTTCTTT.